These 23 T cell receptor beta chains originate from one sample sequenced in a study of shared clonotypes between healthy human individuals (dated by TCRdb to 2020 to 2021). For the CD8 naive samples, CD45RO-negative cells were positively selected for CCR7, yielding a CD45RA+CCR7+ population from which TemRA cells were excluded. Library generation was performed with the immunoSEQ multiplex PCR assay. Sourced from immuneACCESS, this table was stored by TCRdb with only in-frame sequences that have V and J called. A share of the clones is absent; for the studies checked, an unresolved V gene accounts for under half, and the remainder has no known explanation. This sample lists roughly 2,000,000 clones; approximately 94% were detected once. The top ten clones comprise more than 0.95% of the sample. Sequenced: naive CD8+ T cells sorted from blood. The sample's cell subset or site label, decoded: CD45RA+CCR7+. The receptors were gathered from a man aged 18 to 29 in good health.

The J gene is TRBJ2-4, the V gene TRBV5-1; 10 bases map to TRBD2. This CDR3 is 14 amino acids long. J gave up 5 bases and V 5 bases, and 4 bases lay outside the gene matches. The germline CDR1 and CDR2 sequences are SGHRS and YFSETQ. CDR3 sequence reads: CASSDLAGENIQYF. The CDR3 coding sequence is TGCGCCAGCAGTGATCTAGCGGGAGAAAACATTCAGTACTTC.

V is TRBV25-1 and J is TRBJ1-1, with unresolved D. This CDR3 spans 13 amino acids. Germline values: CDR1 MGHDK, CDR2 SYGVNS. V lost 1 base and J lost 5, with 8 bases in between. In nucleotides, the CDR3 is TGTGCCAGCAGTGAATCGGTGGGGACTGAAGCTTTCTTT. This translates into CASSESVGTEAFF.

The V gene is TRBV5-1, the J gene TRBJ2-1, with D unclear. CDR1 is SGHRS and CDR2 is YFSETQ in the germline V gene. The CDR3 runs 11 residues. Trimming took 4 bases from V and 5 from J, leaving 4 bases between them. CDR3 sequence: CASSTNNEQFF. In DNA, the CDR3 is TGCGCCAGCAGCACCAACAATGAGCAGTTCTTC.

The chain is built from TRBV5-1 and TRBJ2-7; D gene uncertain. The germline V gene encodes CDR1 SGHRS and CDR2 YFSETQ. This CDR3 region has 13 residues. With 0 bases removed from V and 7 bases from J, the gap between germline ends came to 11 bases. In DNA form, the CDR3 reads TGCGCCAGCAGCTTGGGCCTAACGGGTGAGCAGTACTTC. This sequence encodes CASSLGLTGEQYF.

This clone has only one observation. At the DNA level, this CDR3 is encoded by other sequences in the same sample as well. This chain uses TRBV27 with TRBJ1-5; D not resolved. This CDR3 contains 15 residues. Germline assignment: CDR1 MNHEY and CDR2 SMNVEV (reference sequence). The V end was cut by 1 base, the J end by 0 bases, with 7 bases between. The CDR3 sequence is CASSLFGDSNQPQHF. CDR3 bases: TGTGCCAGCAGTTTATTCGGTGATAGCAATCAGCCCCAGCATTTT.

The genes are TRBV27 and TRBJ1-2, with D perhaps TRBD1 (6 bases). CDR1 is MNHEY, CDR2 SMNVEV, per germline (reference sequence). Trimming pared 4 bases from V and 4 bases from J, leaving 13 bases between. The CDR3 has 14 residues. CDR3 region: CASSSQGSSYGYTF. CDR3 DNA sequence: TGTGCCAGCAGTTCACAGGGTTCTAGCTATGGCTACACCTTC.

The chain carries TRBV13 and TRBJ2-1, with D unclear. The CDR3 spans 12 residues. The germline V gene has CDR1 PRHDT and CDR2 FYEKMQ (reference sequence). The V gene lost 0 bases and the J gene lost 9 bases, with 6 bases spanning the gap. CDR3 sequence reads: CASSLGKAEQFF. CDR3 in DNA: TGTGCCAGCAGCTTAGGCAAGGCTGAGCAGTTCTTC.

The chain joins TRBV6-5 to TRBJ2-1; 10 positions agree with TRBD2. The length of the CDR3 is 15 residues. J gave up 2 bases and V 6 bases, and 4 bases lay outside the gene matches. Germline assignment: CDR1 MNHEY and CDR2 SVGAGI. The CDR3 nucleotides are TGTGCCAGCAGCAGGACTAGCGGCACCTACAATGAGCAGTTCTTC. Its translation is CASSRTSGTYNEQFF.

The gene calls are TRBV4-1 and TRBJ2-7; TRBD1 matches 7 bases. The CDR3 contains 14 residues. The germline CDR1 and CDR2 sequences are MGHRA and YSYEKL. Unmatched junction bases numbered 6, after V lost 4 bases and J lost 3 bases. The CDR3 is CASSPQTGNYEQYF. The DNA for the CDR3 is TGCGCCAGCAGCCCCCAGACAGGGAACTACGAGCAGTACTTC.

This clone came up once. This chain joins TRBV27 and TRBJ2-4, with 12 positions matching TRBD2. CDR1 and CDR2 (germline): MNHEY, SMNVEV (reference sequence). Trimming cost V 6 bases and J 8 bases; bases outside gene matches: 11. The CDR3 contains 16 residues. The CDR3 is CASRSLTSGSRDIQYF. CDR3 DNA sequence: TGTGCCAGCAGGAGCTTGACTAGCGGGAGTAGGGACATTCAGTACTTC.

This clone was seen a few times. The chain employs TRBV5-4 and TRBJ1-6, with D unresolved. The germline V and J ends were trimmed by 1 base and 6 bases, with 8 bases remaining between them. There are 14 residues in the CDR3. Germline CDR1 SGHNT, CDR2 YYREEE (reference sequence). The CDR3 region has the DNA TGTGCCAGCAGCTTGAGCGGTTCTAATTCACCCCTCCACTTT. Translating it yields CASSLSGSNSPLHF. Using reference TRBV5-4 and TRBJ1-6 for the parts outside the CDR3, the full variable domain is ETGVTQSPTHLIKTRGQQVTLRCSSQSGHNTVSWYQQALGQGPQFIFQYYREEENGRGNFPPRFSGLQFPNYSSELNVNALELDDSALYLCASSLSGSNSPLHFGNGTRLTVT.

The chain combines TRBV11-2 with TRBJ1-1, with D possibly being TRBD1 (5 bases). CDR1 and CDR2 from the germline V gene are SGHAT and FQNNGV. V lost 5 bases to trimming and J lost 8 bases, with 15 bases between them. CDR3 length equals 13 residues. CDR3 loop: CASSPHGHLEAFF. CDR3 DNA: TGTGCCAGCAGCCCCCACGGACACCTCGAAGCTTTCTTT.

The rearrangement links TRBV4-1 to TRBJ2-1; D uncertain. Trimming cost V 1 base and J 3 bases, with 7 bases left between them. The V gene's germline CDR1 is MGHRA and CDR2 YSYEKL. CDR3 length equals 14 residues. The CDR3 is CASSQAELYNEQFF. CDR3 DNA: TGCGCCAGCAGCCAAGCGGAGCTCTACAATGAGCAGTTCTTC.

This rearrangement joins TRBV28 to TRBJ2-2, with D uncertain. The germline V gene has CDR1 MDHEN and CDR2 SYDVKM. The CDR3 has 12 amino acids. The V end was cut by 2 bases, the J end by 7 bases, with 5 bases between. The CDR3 region has the DNA TGTGCCAGCAGTTTAAGGAACGGGGAGCTGTTTTTT. As protein: CASSLRNGELFF.

This clone was detected once. This chain connects TRBV13 to TRBJ2-3; D unresolved. Germline lookup yields CDR1 PRHDT and CDR2 FYEKMQ (reference sequence). The V and J ends lost 7 bases and 0 bases respectively, with 8 bases between them. This CDR3 has 13 amino acids. The CDR3 nucleotides are TGTGCCAGCACATTCAGGAGCACAGATACGCAGTATTTT. Translated, it gives CASTFRSTDTQYF.

This clone appeared once. J is TRBJ1-4 and V is TRBV10-3, with D uncertain. The V end was cut by 4 bases, the J end by 7 bases, with 10 bases between. The germline gives CDR1 ENHRY, CDR2 SYGVKD. The CDR3 runs to 13 residues. The CDR3 DNA follows: TGTGCCATCAGTGTGGAACGGACTGAAAAACTGTTTTTT. It is translated as CAISVERTEKLFF.

V is TRBV5-6 and J is TRBJ2-2; tentative D call: TRBD2 (5 bases). Trimming shortened V by 0 bases and J by 3 bases, and 12 bases separated the two germline ends. CDR1 is SGHDT and CDR2 is YYEEEE in the germline V gene. This CDR3 has 16 amino acids. CDR3 bases: TGTGCCAGCAGCTTGGAGGCCAGCGGCTACACCGGGGAGCTGTTTTTT. It yields the protein CASSLEASGYTGELFF.

The chain uses TRBV27 and TRBJ2-1, with 7 positions matching TRBD2. Germline CDR1 is MNHEY and CDR2 is SMNVEV (reference sequence). The junction had 10 bases not matched to a gene; V was cut back by 6 bases and J by 2 bases. The CDR3 is 16 residues long. CDR3 residues: CASSWEPGLAYNEQFF. For the CDR3, the DNA is TGTGCCAGCAGCTGGGAACCCGGACTAGCCTACAATGAGCAGTTCTTC.

The V and J genes are TRBV7-8 and TRBJ2-7; 7 nucleotides match TRBD1. CDR1 is SGHVS and CDR2 is FQNEAQ in the germline V gene. Germline trimming cut 2 bases from V and 0 bases from J; bases unmatched to any gene: 4. CDR3 length: 15 amino acids. As DNA, the CDR3 is TGTGCCAGCAGCTTATCGGGACAGAACTCCTACGAGCAGTACTTC. Its protein product is CASSLSGQNSYEQYF.

The V call is TRBV4-3, the J call TRBJ2-1, with TRBD2 identical over 7 bases. This CDR3 spans 14 amino acids. V was clipped by 4 bases and J by 7 bases; unmatched bases: 7. Germline assignment: CDR1 LGHNA and CDR2 YSLEER. This CDR3 is CASSRRDYKNEQFF. The CDR3 nucleotides are TGCGCCAGCAGCCGCCGGGACTACAAGAATGAGCAGTTCTTC.

The chain uses TRBV7-9 and TRBJ2-2, with a possible D match to TRBD2 (5 bases). The germline gives CDR1 SEHNR, CDR2 FQNEAQ (reference sequence). Deletions cut 1 base from V and 4 bases from J, with 13 bases between. The CDR3 totals 16 residues. The CDR3 here is CASSLVQVGVTGELFF. DNA of the CDR3: TGTGCCAGCAGCTTAGTCCAAGTGGGAGTCACCGGGGAGCTGTTTTTT.

The genes are TRBV5-6 and TRBJ2-7; TRBD2 agrees at 10 bases. The CDR3 consists of 14 residues. Germline CDR1 is SGHDT and CDR2 is YYEEEE. V shed 4 bases and J 5 bases; nucleotides not matched to a gene: 6. The CDR3 nucleotides read TGTGCCAGCAGCGGGCTAGCGGGAGTCGACGAGCAGTACTTC. Residues: CASSGLAGVDEQYF.

The V call is TRBV4-3, the J call TRBJ2-1, with D perhaps TRBD1 or TRBD2 (5 bases each). The CDR3 is made up of 15 amino acids. The V end lost 4 bases, the J end lost 0 bases, and 10 bases lay between the germline ends. The germline V gene encodes CDR1 LGHNA and CDR2 YSLEER. The CDR3 here is CASSLWDGSYNEQFF. As DNA, the CDR3 is TGCGCCAGCAGCCTGTGGGACGGCTCCTACAATGAGCAGTTCTTC.